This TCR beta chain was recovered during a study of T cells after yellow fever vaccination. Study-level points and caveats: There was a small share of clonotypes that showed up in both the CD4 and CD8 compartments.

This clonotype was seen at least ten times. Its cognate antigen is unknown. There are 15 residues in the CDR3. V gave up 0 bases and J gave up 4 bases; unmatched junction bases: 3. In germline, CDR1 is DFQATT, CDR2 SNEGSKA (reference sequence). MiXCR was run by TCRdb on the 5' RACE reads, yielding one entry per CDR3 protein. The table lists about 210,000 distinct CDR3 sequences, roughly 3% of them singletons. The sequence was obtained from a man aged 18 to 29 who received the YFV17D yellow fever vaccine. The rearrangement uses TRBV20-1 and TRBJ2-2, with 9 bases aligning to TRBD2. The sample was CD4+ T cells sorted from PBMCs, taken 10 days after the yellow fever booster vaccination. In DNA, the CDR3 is TGCAGTGCTAGAGATCCTAGCGGGGTCACCGGGGAGCTGTTTTTT. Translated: CSARDPSGVTGELFF.